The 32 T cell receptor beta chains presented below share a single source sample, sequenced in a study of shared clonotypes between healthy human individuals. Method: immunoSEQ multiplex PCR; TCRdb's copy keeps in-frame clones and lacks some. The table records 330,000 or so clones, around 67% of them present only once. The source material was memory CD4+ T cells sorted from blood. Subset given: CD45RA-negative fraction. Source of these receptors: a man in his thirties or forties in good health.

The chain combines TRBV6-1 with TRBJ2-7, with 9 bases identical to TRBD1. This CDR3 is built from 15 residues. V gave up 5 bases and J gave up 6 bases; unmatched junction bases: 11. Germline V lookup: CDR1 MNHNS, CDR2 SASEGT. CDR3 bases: TGTGCCAGCAGTCGGGACAGGGCCGACACCTCCGAGCAGTACTTC. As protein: CASSRDRADTSEQYF.

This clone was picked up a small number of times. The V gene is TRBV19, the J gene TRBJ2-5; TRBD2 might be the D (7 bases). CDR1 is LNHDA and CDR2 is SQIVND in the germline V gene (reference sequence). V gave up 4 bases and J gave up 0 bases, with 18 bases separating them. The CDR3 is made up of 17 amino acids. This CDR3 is CASSSRGAQQNQETQYF. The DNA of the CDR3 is TGTGCCAGTAGTAGCCGGGGGGCACAGCAGAACCAAGAGACCCAGTACTTC.

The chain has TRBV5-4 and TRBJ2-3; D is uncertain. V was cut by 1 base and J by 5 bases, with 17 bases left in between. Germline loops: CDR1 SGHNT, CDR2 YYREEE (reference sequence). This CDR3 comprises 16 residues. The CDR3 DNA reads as TGTGCCAGCAGCTTGTTAAAGGGCGCCACACAAGATACGCAGTATTTT. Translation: CASSLLKGATQDTQYF.

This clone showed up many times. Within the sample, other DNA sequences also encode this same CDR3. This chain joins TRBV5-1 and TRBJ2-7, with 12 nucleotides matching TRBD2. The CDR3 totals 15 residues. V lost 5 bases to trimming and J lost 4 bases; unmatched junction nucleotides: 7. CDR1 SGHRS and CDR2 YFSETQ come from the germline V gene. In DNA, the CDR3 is TGCGCCAGCAGTCTGACTAGCGGGAGTTATTACGAGCAGTACTTC. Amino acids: CASSLTSGSYYEQYF.

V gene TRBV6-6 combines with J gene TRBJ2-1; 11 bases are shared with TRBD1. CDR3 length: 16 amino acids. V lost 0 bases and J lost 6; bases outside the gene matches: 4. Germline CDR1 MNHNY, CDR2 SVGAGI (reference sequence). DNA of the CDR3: TGTGCCAGCAGTTACTCCCCGGGACAGGGGGTCAATGAGCAGTTCTTC. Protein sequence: CASSYSPGQGVNEQFF.

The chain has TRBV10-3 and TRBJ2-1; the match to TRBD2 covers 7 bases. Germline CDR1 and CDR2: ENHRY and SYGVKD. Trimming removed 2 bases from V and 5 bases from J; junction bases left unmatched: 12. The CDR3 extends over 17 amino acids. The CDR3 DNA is TGTGCCATCAGTGAGCCGTATATGAGCGGGAATAACAATGAGCAGTTCTTC. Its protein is CAISEPYMSGNNNEQFF.

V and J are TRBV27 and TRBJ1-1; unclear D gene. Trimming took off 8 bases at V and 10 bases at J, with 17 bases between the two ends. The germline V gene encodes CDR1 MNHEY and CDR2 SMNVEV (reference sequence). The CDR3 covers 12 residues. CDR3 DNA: TGTGCCAGCGGACCCGGACGGAGAACAGCTTTCTTT. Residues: CASGPGRRTAFF.

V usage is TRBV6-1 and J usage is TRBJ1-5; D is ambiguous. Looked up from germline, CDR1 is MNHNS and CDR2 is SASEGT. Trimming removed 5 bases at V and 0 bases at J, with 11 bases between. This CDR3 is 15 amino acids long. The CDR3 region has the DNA TGTGCCAGCAGTCTCGACAAGGTTAGCAATCAGCCCCAGCATTTT. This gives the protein CASSLDKVSNQPQHF.

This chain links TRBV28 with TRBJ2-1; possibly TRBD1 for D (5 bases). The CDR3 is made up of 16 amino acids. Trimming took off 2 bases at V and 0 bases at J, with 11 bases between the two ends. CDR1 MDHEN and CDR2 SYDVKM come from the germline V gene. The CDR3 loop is CASSLEWGLSYNEQFF. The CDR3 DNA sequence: TGTGCCAGCAGTTTAGAGTGGGGCCTCTCCTACAATGAGCAGTTCTTC.

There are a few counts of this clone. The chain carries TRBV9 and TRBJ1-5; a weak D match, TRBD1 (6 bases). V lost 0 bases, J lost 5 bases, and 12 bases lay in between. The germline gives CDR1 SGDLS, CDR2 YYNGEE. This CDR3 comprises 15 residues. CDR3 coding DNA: TGTGCCAGCAGCGTAGGAGGGGGAGTAGATCAGCCCCAGCATTTT. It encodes CASSVGGGVDQPQHF.

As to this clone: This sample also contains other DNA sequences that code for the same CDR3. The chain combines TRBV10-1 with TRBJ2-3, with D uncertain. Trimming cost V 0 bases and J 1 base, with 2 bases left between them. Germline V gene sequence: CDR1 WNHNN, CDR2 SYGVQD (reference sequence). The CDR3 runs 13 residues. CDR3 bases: TGCGCCAGCAGTGAGTCCGGCACAGATACGCAGTATTTT. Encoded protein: CASSESGTDTQYF.

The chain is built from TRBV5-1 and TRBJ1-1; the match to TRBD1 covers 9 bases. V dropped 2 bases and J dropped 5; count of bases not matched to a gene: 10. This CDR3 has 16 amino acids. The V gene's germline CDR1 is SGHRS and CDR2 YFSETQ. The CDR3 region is CASSLQGASGLTEAFF. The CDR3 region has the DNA TGCGCCAGCAGCTTACAGGGGGCGTCCGGGCTAACTGAAGCTTTCTTT. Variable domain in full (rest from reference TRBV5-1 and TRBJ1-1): KAGVTQTPRYLIKTRGQQVTLSCSPISGHRSVSWYQQTPGQGLQFLFEYFSETQRNKGNFPGRFSGRQFSNSRSEMNVSTLELGDSALYLCASSLQGASGLTEAFFGQGTRLTVV.

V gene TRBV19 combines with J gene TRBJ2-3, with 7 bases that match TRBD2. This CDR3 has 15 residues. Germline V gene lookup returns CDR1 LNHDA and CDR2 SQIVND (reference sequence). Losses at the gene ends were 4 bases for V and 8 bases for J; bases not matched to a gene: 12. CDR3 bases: TGTGCCAGTAGTAGCGGGAGCGCGGGTTCTGGTACGCAGTATTTT. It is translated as CASSSGSAGSGTQYF.

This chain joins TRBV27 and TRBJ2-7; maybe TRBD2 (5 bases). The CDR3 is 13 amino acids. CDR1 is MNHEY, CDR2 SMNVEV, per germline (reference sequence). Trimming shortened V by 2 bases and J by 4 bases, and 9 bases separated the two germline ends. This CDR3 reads CASSLIRGYEQYF. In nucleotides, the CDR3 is TGTGCCAGCAGTTTAATACGGGGATACGAGCAGTACTTC.

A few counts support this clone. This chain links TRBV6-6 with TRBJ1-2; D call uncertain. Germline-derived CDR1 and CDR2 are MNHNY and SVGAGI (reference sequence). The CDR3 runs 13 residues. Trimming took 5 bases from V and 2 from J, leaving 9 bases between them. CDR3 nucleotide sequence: TGTGCCAGCAGTATCGACCCAAACTATGGCTACACCTTC. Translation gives CASSIDPNYGYTF.

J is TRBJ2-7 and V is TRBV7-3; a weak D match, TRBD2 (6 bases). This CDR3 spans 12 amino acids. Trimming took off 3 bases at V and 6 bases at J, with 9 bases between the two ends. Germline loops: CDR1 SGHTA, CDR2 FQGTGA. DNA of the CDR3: TGTGCCAGCAGCTTTAAGGGAGGCGAGCAGTACTTC. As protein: CASSFKGGEQYF.

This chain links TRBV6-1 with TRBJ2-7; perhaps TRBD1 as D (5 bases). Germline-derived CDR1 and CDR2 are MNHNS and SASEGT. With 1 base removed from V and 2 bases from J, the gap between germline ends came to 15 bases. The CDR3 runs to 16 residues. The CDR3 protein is CASSEVYGQGAYEQYF. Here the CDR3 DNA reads TGTGCCAGCAGTGAAGTATATGGGCAGGGTGCCTACGAGCAGTACTTC.

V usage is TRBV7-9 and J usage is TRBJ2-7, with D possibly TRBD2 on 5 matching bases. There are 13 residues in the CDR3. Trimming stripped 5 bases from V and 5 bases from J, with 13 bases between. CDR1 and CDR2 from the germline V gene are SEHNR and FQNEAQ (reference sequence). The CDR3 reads CASSATLAHEQYF. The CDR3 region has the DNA TGTGCCAGCAGCGCTACGCTAGCCCACGAGCAGTACTTC.

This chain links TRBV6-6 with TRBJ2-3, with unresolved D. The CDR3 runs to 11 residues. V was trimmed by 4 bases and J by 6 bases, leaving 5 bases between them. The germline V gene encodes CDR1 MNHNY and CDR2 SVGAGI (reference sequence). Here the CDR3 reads CASSFADTQYF. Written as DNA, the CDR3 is TGTGCCAGCAGTTTTGCGGATACGCAGTATTTT.

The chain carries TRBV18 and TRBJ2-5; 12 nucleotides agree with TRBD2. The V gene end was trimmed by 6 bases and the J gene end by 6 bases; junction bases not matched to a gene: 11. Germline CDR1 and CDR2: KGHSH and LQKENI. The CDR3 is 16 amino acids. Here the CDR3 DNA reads TGTGCCAGCTCCAGACTAGCGGGAGAGGCGGGGAAGACCCAGTACTTC. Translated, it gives CASSRLAGEAGKTQYF.

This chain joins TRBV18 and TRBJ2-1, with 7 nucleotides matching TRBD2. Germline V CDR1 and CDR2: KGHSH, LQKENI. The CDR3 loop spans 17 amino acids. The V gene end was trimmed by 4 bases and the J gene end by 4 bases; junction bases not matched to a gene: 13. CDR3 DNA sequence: TGTGCCAGCTCACTACTGGCGGGGGTCGAGATTTACAATGAGCAGTTCTTC. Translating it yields CASSLLAGVEIYNEQFF.

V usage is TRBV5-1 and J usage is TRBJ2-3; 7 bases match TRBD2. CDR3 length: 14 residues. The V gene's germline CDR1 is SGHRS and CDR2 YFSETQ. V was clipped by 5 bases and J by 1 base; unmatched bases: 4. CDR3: CASRRESGTDTQYF. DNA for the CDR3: TGCGCCAGCAGGCGGGAGTCTGGCACAGATACGCAGTATTTT.

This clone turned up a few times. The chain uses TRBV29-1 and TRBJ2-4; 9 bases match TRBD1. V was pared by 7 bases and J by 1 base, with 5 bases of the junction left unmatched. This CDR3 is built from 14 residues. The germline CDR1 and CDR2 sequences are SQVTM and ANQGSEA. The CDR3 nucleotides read TGCAGCGGAACCACAGGGGGCGCCAAAAACATTCAGTACTTC. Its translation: CSGTTGGAKNIQYF.

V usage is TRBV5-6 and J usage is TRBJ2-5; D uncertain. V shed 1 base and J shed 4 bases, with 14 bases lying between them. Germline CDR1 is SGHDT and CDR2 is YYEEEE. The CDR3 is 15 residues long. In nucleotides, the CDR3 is TGTGCCAGCAGCTTGCTGCAACCTTCGGCAGAGACCCAGTACTTC. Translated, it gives CASSLLQPSAETQYF.

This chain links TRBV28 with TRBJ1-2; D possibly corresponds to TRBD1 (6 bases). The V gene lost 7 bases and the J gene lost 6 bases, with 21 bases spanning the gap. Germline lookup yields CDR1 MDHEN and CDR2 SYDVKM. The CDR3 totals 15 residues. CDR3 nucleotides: TGTGCCAGCATCGAGGCGGGGGCGCTCCCCAATGGCTACACCTTC. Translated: CASIEAGALPNGYTF.

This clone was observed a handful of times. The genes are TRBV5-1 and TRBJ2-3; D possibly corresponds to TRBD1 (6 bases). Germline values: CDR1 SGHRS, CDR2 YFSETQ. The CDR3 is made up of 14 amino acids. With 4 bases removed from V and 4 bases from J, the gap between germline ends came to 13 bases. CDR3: CASSTADSPDTQYF. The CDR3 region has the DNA TGCGCCAGCAGCACAGCGGACAGTCCAGATACGCAGTATTTT.

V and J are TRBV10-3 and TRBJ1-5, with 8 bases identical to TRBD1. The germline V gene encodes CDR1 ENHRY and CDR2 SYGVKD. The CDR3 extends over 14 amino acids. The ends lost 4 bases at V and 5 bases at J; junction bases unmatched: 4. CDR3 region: CAISGNRGDQPQHF. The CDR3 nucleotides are TGTGCCATCAGTGGCAACAGGGGGGATCAGCCCCAGCATTTT.

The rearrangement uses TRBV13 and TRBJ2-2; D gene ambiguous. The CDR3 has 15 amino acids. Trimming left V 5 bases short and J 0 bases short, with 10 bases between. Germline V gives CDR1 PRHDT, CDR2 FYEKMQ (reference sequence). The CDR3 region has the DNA TGTGCCAGCAGCCGCTTGGACGCGAACACCGGGGAGCTGTTTTTT. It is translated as CASSRLDANTGELFF.

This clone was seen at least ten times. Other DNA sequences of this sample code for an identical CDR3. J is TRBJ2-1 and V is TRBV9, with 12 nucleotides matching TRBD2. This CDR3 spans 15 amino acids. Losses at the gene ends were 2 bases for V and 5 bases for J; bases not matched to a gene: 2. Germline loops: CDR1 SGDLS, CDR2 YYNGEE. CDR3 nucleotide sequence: TGTGCCAGCAGCGTCGGACTAGCGGGGAACAATGAGCAGTTCTTC. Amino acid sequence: CASSVGLAGNNEQFF.

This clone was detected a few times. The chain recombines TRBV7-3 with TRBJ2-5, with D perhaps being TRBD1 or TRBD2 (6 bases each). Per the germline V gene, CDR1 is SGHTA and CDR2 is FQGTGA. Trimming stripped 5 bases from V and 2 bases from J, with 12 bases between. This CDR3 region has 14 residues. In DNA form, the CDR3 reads TGTGCCAGCAGCAGAGGGGGGACTCAAGAGACCCAGTACTTC. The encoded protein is CASSRGGTQETQYF.

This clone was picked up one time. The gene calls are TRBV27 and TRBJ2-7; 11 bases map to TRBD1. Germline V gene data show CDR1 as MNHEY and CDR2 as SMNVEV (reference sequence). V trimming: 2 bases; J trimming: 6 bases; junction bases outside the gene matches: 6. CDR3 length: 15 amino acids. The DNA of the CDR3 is TGTGCCAGCAGTTTAGGGGGACAGGGGGTACGCGAGCAGTACTTC. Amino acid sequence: CASSLGGQGVREQYF.

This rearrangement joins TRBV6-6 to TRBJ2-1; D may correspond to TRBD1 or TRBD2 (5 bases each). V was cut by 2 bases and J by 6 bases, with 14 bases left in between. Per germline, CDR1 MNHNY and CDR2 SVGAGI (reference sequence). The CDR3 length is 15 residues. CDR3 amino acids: CASSYGGTTGNEQFF. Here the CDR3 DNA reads TGTGCCAGCAGTTACGGTGGGACCACTGGCAATGAGCAGTTCTTC.